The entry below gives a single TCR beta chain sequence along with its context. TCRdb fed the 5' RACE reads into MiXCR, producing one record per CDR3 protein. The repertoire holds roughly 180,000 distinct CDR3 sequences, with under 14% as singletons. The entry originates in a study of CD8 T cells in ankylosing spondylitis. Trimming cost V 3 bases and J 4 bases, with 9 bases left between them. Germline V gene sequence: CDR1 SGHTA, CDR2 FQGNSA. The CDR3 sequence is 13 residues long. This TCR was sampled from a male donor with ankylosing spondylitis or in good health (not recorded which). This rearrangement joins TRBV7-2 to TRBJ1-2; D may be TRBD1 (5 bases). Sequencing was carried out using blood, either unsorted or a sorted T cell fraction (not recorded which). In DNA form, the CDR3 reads TGTGCCAGCAGCTTTGGGGCCTCCTATGGCTACACCTTC. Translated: CASSFGASYGYTF. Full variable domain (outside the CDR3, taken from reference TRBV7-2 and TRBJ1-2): GAGVSQSPSNKVTEKGKDVELRCDPISGHTALYWYRQSLGQGLEFLIYFQGNSAPDKSGLPSDRFSAERTGGSVSTLTIQRTQQEDSAVYLCASSFGASYGYTFGSGTRLTVV.